The 23 T cell receptor beta chains reported below all come from one sample, sequenced in a study of CD8 T cells in ankylosing spondylitis. General study points: A motif of eight or nine highly homologous TCR beta variants was seen as apparently characteristic of ankylosing spondylitis blood.

TCRdb reprocessed the 5' RACE reads via MiXCR and lists one record per CDR3 protein. The table has about 220,000 distinct CDR3 sequences, about 7% seen once; the top ten hold 13% to 15%. These receptors' targets are unknown. Sample: blood, either unsorted or a sorted T cell fraction (not recorded which). These receptor sequences come from a male donor with ankylosing spondylitis.

In this sample, this clonotype turned up many times. This chain joins TRBV27 and TRBJ1-1; TRBD1 aligns across 8 bases. CDR1 is MNHEY, CDR2 SMNVEV, per germline (reference sequence). CDR3 size: 13 residues. Trimming took 4 bases from V and 7 from J; bases not matched to a gene: 5. CDR3 bases: TGTGCCAGCAGTTCGAACGACAGGGGTGAAGCTTTCTTT. It specifies CASSSNDRGEAFF.

This clonotype was counted ten times or more. The rearrangement uses TRBV11-2 and TRBJ2-7; 8 bases fit TRBD1. Unmatched junction bases numbered 3, after V lost 4 bases and J lost 1 base. The CDR3 has 14 amino acids. CDR1 is SGHAT and CDR2 is FQNNGV in the germline V gene. CDR3 sequence reads: CASSWGTGSYEQYF. In DNA, the CDR3 is TGTGCCAGCAGCTGGGGGACAGGTTCCTACGAGCAGTACTTC.

Ten or more counts support this clonotype. The chain is built from TRBV6-4 and TRBJ1-2, with TRBD1 identical over 7 bases. CDR1 MRHNA and CDR2 SNTAGT come from the germline V gene. The CDR3 sequence is 14 residues long. J was trimmed by 5 bases and V by 2 bases; bases with no gene match: 5. CDR3 DNA: TGTGCCAGCAGTGACGGTGGGACAGCTTATGGCTACACCTTC. This encodes CASSDGGTAYGYTF.

This clonotype was counted ten times or more. This chain connects TRBV27 to TRBJ2-3; 11 nucleotides line up with TRBD2. CDR1 MNHEY and CDR2 SMNVEV come from the germline V gene (reference sequence). J lost 6 bases, V lost 4 bases, and 15 bases had no gene match. The CDR3 covers 18 residues. The DNA for the CDR3 is TGTGCCAGCAGTTCAACCACAATACTAGCGGGGGAGTGGGATACGCAGTATTTT. It specifies CASSSTTILAGEWDTQYF.

In this sample, this clonotype turned up a few times. The chain links TRBV12-3 or TRBV12-4 to TRBJ1-5; 7 bases map to TRBD1. The CDR3 totals 14 residues. The J segment lost 6 bases and the V segment lost 5 bases, leaving 7 bases of the junction unmatched. CDR3 amino acids: CASSQNTGVQPQHF. CDR3 sequence (DNA): TGTGCCAGCAGTCAAAATACAGGGGTTCAGCCCCAGCATTTT.

The genes are TRBV29-1 and TRBJ1-5; TRBD1 is a possible D gene (5 bases). From germline, CDR1 is SQVTM and CDR2 ANQGSEA. The CDR3 has 14 residues. Trimming took 3 bases from V and 0 from J, leaving 9 bases between them. In nucleotides, the CDR3 is TGCAGCGTTGAGGGCGACAGTAGCAATCAGCCCCAGCATTTT. Protein: CSVEGDSSNQPQHF.

This clonotype was counted only a few times. One junction end does not reproduce the germline sequence, and a read error may be involved. J is TRBJ2-2 and V is TRBV6-5, with 8 bases fitting TRBD1. CDR1 and CDR2 from the germline V gene are MNHEY and SVGAGI. This CDR3 is 16 amino acids long. The CDR3 sequence: CASSHSSGGYTGELFF. DNA of the CDR3: TGTGCCAGCAGTCACTCCTCAGGGGGCTACACCGGGGAGCTGTTTTTT.

The sample holds many counts of this clonotype. V usage is TRBV5-1 and J usage is TRBJ1-1; 7 bases map to TRBD1. Germline CDR1 and CDR2: SGHRS and YFSETQ. This CDR3 is built from 15 residues. V shed 5 bases, J shed 1 base, and the junction held 8 bases outside the gene matches. The DNA of the CDR3 is TGCGCCAGCAGTACAGGGGCCCTATGGAACACTGAAGCTTTCTTT. Its protein is CASSTGALWNTEAFF.

This clonotype has a handful of counts. The chain employs TRBV7-2 and TRBJ2-7; 7 bases are a match to TRBD2. This CDR3 region has 15 residues. The germline CDR1 and CDR2 sequences are SGHTA and FQGNSA. V shed 6 bases, J shed 1 base, and the junction held 9 bases outside the gene matches. CDR3 sequence (DNA): TGTGCCAGCAGGGATTGGTCGGGAGGTTCCTACGAGCAGTACTTC. Translating it yields CASRDWSGGSYEQYF.

The V gene is TRBV9, the J gene TRBJ2-2, with a possible D match to TRBD2 (6 bases). CDR1 SGDLS and CDR2 YYNGEE come from the germline V gene. The CDR3 has 14 residues. Trimming removed 4 bases from V and 4 bases from J, with 11 bases in between. DNA of the CDR3: TGTGCCAGCAGCCCTGGGGGGTCCACCGGGGAGCTGTTTTTT. Translated: CASSPGGSTGELFF.

This clonotype was detected only a few times. The chain recombines TRBV19 with TRBJ2-1, with TRBD2 identical over 10 bases. This CDR3 spans 16 amino acids. Germline CDR1 and CDR2: LNHDA and SQIVND (reference sequence). Unmatched junction bases numbered 13, after V lost 4 bases and J lost 10 bases. For the CDR3, the DNA is TGTGCCAGTAGTAGAAGGACTAGCGGCTTGTTTATGGAGCAGTTCTTC. Its translation is CASSRRTSGLFMEQFF.

Remarks on this clonotype: The junction departs from germline at one end; a sequencing error may be responsible. V gene TRBV20-1 combines with J gene TRBJ2-7, with D possibly being TRBD1 (6 bases). Per germline, CDR1 DFQATT and CDR2 SNEGSKA (reference sequence). The length of the CDR3 is 13 residues. In DNA, the CDR3 is TGCAGCGCTACAAGGCGCAGGGGCTACGAGCAGTACTTC. It encodes CSATRRRGYEQYF.

This clonotype was observed at least ten times. The CDR3 spells CASSLFGETQYF. Written as DNA, the CDR3 is TGTGCCAGCAGCTTATTTGGTGAGACCCAGTACTTC. The chain employs TRBV13 and TRBJ2-5, with D uncertain. CDR1 and CDR2 (germline): PRHDT, FYEKMQ (reference sequence). Trimming cost V 2 bases and J 5 bases, with 6 bases left between them. This CDR3 spans 12 amino acids.

This clonotype was counted only a few times. The chain recombines TRBV4-3 with TRBJ2-2, with 14 bases matching TRBD2. This CDR3 region has 16 residues. Trimming cost V 3 bases and J 8 bases; bases outside gene matches: 5. Germline CDR1 LGHNA, CDR2 YSLEER. The CDR3 protein is CASSQGTSGSVGELFF. As DNA, the CDR3 is TGCGCCAGCAGCCAGGGGACTAGCGGGAGTGTTGGGGAGCTGTTTTTT.

The genes are TRBV7-2 and TRBJ2-1; 13 bases align to TRBD2. The V and J ends lost 5 bases and 4 bases, in that order; junction bases with no gene match: 5. The CDR3 is 16 amino acids. The germline CDR1 and CDR2 sequences are SGHTA and FQGNSA. The CDR3, as DNA: TGTGCCAGCAGCCTCTGGACTAGCGGGGGATACAATGAGCAGTTCTTC. Protein sequence: CASSLWTSGGYNEQFF.

This clonotype was picked up many times. This chain connects TRBV4-3 to TRBJ2-1; no clear D. The CDR3 is 16 residues long. V lost 4 bases to trimming and J lost 0 bases, with 13 bases between them. The germline CDR1 and CDR2 sequences are LGHNA and YSLEER. The CDR3 coding sequence is TGCGCCAGCAGCCCAGATAGCCTAAGCTCCTACAATGAGCAGTTCTTC. This translates into CASSPDSLSSYNEQFF.

This clonotype showed up just a few times. The chain links TRBV9 to TRBJ1-2; D is ambiguous. This CDR3 comprises 14 residues. The germline V gene encodes CDR1 SGDLS and CDR2 YYNGEE. The germline V and J ends were trimmed by 0 bases and 4 bases, with 10 bases remaining between them. CDR3 region: CASSVEGYGYGYTF. The CDR3, as DNA: TGTGCCAGCAGCGTAGAAGGGTACGGCTATGGCTACACCTTC.

The table lists this clonotype with a few counts. This sequence joins TRBV27 and TRBJ2-7, with 7 bases lining up with TRBD1. There are 16 residues in the CDR3. CDR1 is MNHEY, CDR2 SMNVEV, per germline (reference sequence). V shed 1 base and J 0 bases; nucleotides not matched to a gene: 6. The CDR3 loop is CASSLLQGLGSYEQYF. In DNA form, the CDR3 reads TGTGCCAGCAGTTTATTACAGGGGTTGGGCTCCTACGAGCAGTACTTC.

The rearrangement joins TRBV6-2 or TRBV6-3 to TRBJ1-5, with D uncertain. The germline V gene has CDR1 MNHEY and CDR2 SVGEGT. V dropped 1 base and J dropped 3 bases, with 7 bases sitting between them. The CDR3 runs to 14 residues. The CDR3: CASSYWQINQPQHF. CDR3 coding DNA: TGTGCCAGCAGTTACTGGCAAATCAATCAGCCCCAGCATTTT.

V and J are TRBV11-2 and TRBJ2-7, with TRBD1 as a possible D gene (6 bases). V lost 6 bases to trimming and J lost 6 bases, with 12 bases between them. Looked up from germline, CDR1 is SGHAT and CDR2 is FQNNGV. The CDR3 runs 12 residues. The CDR3, as DNA: TGTGCCAGCAGTGAGGGGGTTGGCGAGCAGTACTTC. Encoded protein: CASSEGVGEQYF.

This clonotype was seen at least ten times. The rearrangement uses TRBV6-1 and TRBJ1-5; 7 positions agree with TRBD1. The trim removed 2 bases at V and 5 bases at J, leaving 6 bases unmatched. CDR3 size: 15 residues. The germline CDR1 and CDR2 sequences are MNHNS and SASEGT. The CDR3 loop reads CASSEYEQGYQPQHF. In DNA form, the CDR3 reads TGTGCCAGCAGTGAATACGAACAGGGGTATCAGCCCCAGCATTTT.

This clonotype was counted between two and nine times. The rearrangement uses TRBV29-1 and TRBJ1-2; D is ambiguous. Germline CDR1 is SQVTM and CDR2 is ANQGSEA. The CDR3 spans 15 residues. Trimming removed 1 base from V and 1 base from J, with 13 bases in between. CDR3 loop: CSVEGYSERNYGYTF. The CDR3 coding sequence is TGCAGCGTTGAAGGCTACAGCGAACGTAACTATGGCTACACCTTC.

This chain connects TRBV11-1 to TRBJ1-4, with D possibly matching TRBD1 (5 bases). CDR1 SGHAT and CDR2 FQDESV come from the germline V gene (reference sequence). The CDR3 is made up of 14 amino acids. V was shortened by 5 bases and J by 6 bases, with 13 bases between the two germline ends. CDR3: CASSKGLRDEKLFF. Written as DNA, the CDR3 is TGTGCCAGCAGCAAGGGACTCAGGGATGAAAAACTGTTTTTT. Variable domain in full (rest from reference TRBV11-1 and TRBJ1-4): EAEVAQSPRYKITEKSQAVAFWCDPISGHATLYWYRQILGQGPELLVQFQDESVVDDSQLPKDRFSAERLKGVDSTLKIQPAELGDSAMYLCASSKGLRDEKLFFGSGTQLSVL.